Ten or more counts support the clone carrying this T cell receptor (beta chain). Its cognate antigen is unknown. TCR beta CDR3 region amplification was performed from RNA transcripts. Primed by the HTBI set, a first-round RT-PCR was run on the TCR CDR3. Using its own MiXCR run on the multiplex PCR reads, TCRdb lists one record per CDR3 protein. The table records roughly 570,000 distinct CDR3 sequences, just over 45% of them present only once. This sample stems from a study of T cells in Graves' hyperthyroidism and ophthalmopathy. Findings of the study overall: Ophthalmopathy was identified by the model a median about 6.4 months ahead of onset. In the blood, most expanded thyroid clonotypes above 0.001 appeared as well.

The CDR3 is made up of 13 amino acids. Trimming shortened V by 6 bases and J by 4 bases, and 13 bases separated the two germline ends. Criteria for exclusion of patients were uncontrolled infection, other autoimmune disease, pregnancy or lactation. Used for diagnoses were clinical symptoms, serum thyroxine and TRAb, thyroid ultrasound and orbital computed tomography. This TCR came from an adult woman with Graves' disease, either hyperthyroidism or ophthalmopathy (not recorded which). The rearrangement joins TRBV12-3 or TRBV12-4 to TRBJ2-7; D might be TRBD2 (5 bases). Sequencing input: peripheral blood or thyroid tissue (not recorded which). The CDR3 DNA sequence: TGTGCCAGCAGCAGCGGACGGCGTTACGAGCAGTACTTC. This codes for CASSSGRRYEQYF.